One sample yielded the 7 T cell receptor beta chains listed below, sequenced in a study of cytomegalovirus exposure and HLA in healthy donors. The table came from immunoSEQ multiplex PCR; TCRdb's copy has only in-frame clones and leaves some out. The sample consists of approximately 300,000 clones, roughly 90% of them appearing once. The sequenced material came from PBMCs. All receptors derive from a woman younger than 30 in good health and CMV-seronegative.

In this sample, this clone turned up a few times. The chain employs TRBV2 and TRBJ2-2; D is perhaps TRBD2 (5 bases). This CDR3 comprises 15 residues. The V end was cut by 4 bases, the J end by 5 bases, with 14 bases between. CDR1 is SNHLY and CDR2 is FYNNEI in the germline V gene. CDR3 residues: CASSGTSLGTGELFF. The CDR3 bases are TGTGCCAGCAGTGGGACTTCGCTTGGAACCGGGGAGCTGTTTTTT. Drawing the rest from reference TRBV2 and TRBJ2-2, the complete variable domain is EPEVTQTPSHQVTQMGQEVILRCVPISNHLYFYWYRQILGQKVEFLVSFYNNEISEKSEIFDDQFSVERPDGSNFTLKIRSTKLEDSAMYFCASSGTSLGTGELFFGEGSRLTVL.

The chain is built from TRBV27 and TRBJ2-1; D is unclear. Germline V gene lookup returns CDR1 MNHEY and CDR2 SMNVEV (reference sequence). CDR3 length: 16 amino acids. Trimming removed 2 bases from V and 0 bases from J, with 11 bases in between. The CDR3 region has the DNA TGTGCCAGCAGTTTAAGTGGCGGCATCTCCTACAATGAGCAGTTCTTC. Protein product: CASSLSGGISYNEQFF.

This clone was recorded once. The genes are TRBV28 and TRBJ1-5; 7 bases match TRBD1. V shed 6 bases, J shed 4 bases, and the junction held 12 bases outside the gene matches. Germline V gives CDR1 MDHEN, CDR2 SYDVKM. This CDR3 is built from 16 residues. The CDR3 region is CASRRVFSTGNQPQHF. The CDR3 nucleotides read TGTGCCAGCAGGAGGGTGTTCTCGACAGGGAATCAGCCCCAGCATTTT.

The chain has TRBV28 and TRBJ2-2; 7 nucleotides agree with TRBD1. CDR1 and CDR2 from the germline V gene are MDHEN and SYDVKM. The length of the CDR3 is 16 residues. V lost 7 bases to trimming and J lost 4 bases; unmatched junction nucleotides: 12. In DNA, the CDR3 is TGTGCCAGCACGTCCGATGGGGACAGAGTCACCGGGGAGCTGTTTTTT. Its translation is CASTSDGDRVTGELFF.

V and J are TRBV7-6 and TRBJ2-5; 7 bases match TRBD2. V dropped 5 bases and J dropped 2; count of bases not matched to a gene: 11. The CDR3 is 16 residues long. Germline assignment: CDR1 SGHVS and CDR2 FNYEAQ. The CDR3 nucleotides read TGTGCCAGCAGCCCCGGTTACGGGGGAGGGCAAGAGACCCAGTACTTC. The encoded protein is CASSPGYGGGQETQYF.

J is TRBJ2-3 and V is TRBV27; TRBD2 is a possible D gene (6 bases). Germline-derived CDR1 and CDR2 are MNHEY and SMNVEV (reference sequence). The CDR3 loop spans 14 amino acids. V lost 5 bases and J lost 7, with 16 bases in between. CDR3 protein: CASSPLTSLNTQYF. The CDR3 DNA reads as TGTGCCAGCAGTCCACTGACTAGTCTCAATACGCAGTATTTT.

The gene calls are TRBV19 and TRBJ2-1; TRBD1 agrees at 11 bases. The V and J ends lost 0 bases and 7 bases, in that order; junction bases with no gene match: 17. Germline V gene sequence: CDR1 LNHDA, CDR2 SQIVND (reference sequence). The CDR3 consists of 20 residues. The CDR3 protein is CASSIDPPTAGTGGLNEQFF. In nucleotides, the CDR3 is TGTGCCAGTAGTATAGATCCTCCTACGGCGGGGACAGGGGGGCTAAATGAGCAGTTCTTC.